This TCR beta chain was documented in a study of T-cell reconstitution after alpha-beta-depleted transplantation in children. Germline V gives CDR1 KGHSH, CDR2 LQKENI. Trimming removed 3 bases at V and 7 bases at J, with 12 bases between. This CDR3 is built from 14 residues. This clonotype was detected many times. The antigen remains unidentified. Unique molecular identifiers were incorporated into the prepared TCRbeta library. Via MiXCR, TCRdb re-called the PCR reads, giving one row per CDR3 protein. The sample has over 200,000 distinct CDR3 sequences, roughly a tenth seen once; the top ten hold over 25%. Regarding the study as a whole: Counts and diversity of T cells one year after transplant came mostly from newly produced T cells.

The TCR comes from a child under three years old with acute myeloid leukemia, due to receive a stem cell transplant. The chain links TRBV18 to TRBJ2-2; possibly TRBD2 for D (5 bases). This specimen consisted of PBMCs, obtained before TCRalphabeta/CD19-depleted stem cell transplant. The CDR3 spells CASSPGVSGGELFF. CDR3 bases: TGTGCCAGCTCACCCGGGGTGTCTGGCGGGGAGCTGTTTTTT.